The 26 T cell receptor beta chains listed next were all sequenced from one sample in a study of metastatic and nonmetastatic thyroid tumors. All patients were treatment-naive before thyroid surgery. From the PCR reads, TCRdb re-called clones with MiXCR. The sample yields roughly 8,000 clones, 32% seen once. Sequencing used tumor tissue. Receptors originate from a female donor with papillary thyroid cancer or a benign thyroid nodule (not recorded which). Some clones in this sample may be carry-over from other donors' samples.

This chain connects TRBV2 to TRBJ2-2, with TRBD1 matching 7 bases. This CDR3 comprises 13 residues. Germline CDR1 and CDR2: SNHLY and FYNNEI. Unmatched junction bases numbered 4, after V lost 8 bases and J lost 4 bases. CDR3 in amino acids: CASQGQFTGELFF. In nucleotides, the CDR3 is TGTGCCAGCCAGGGACAGTTCACCGGGGAGCTGTTTTTT.

This clone came up many times. The chain carries TRBV5-8 and TRBJ2-3, with 7 positions matching TRBD2. V lost 1 base, J lost 1 base, and 3 bases stayed unmatched. The CDR3 covers 15 residues. Germline CDR1 SGHTS, CDR2 YDEGEE. In DNA form, the CDR3 reads TGTGCCAGCAGCTTGTACGCGGGGGGCACAGATACGCAGTATTTT. It specifies CASSLYAGGTDTQYF.

This clone was detected only once. V gene TRBV5-8 combines with J gene TRBJ1-2; D is unresolved. Germline V gene sequence: CDR1 SGHTS, CDR2 YDEGEE. The CDR3 contains 15 residues. Trimming shortened V by 0 bases and J by 4 bases, and 13 bases separated the two germline ends. CDR3: CASSLAGDGLYGYTF. Here the CDR3 DNA reads TGTGCCAGCAGCTTGGCCGGAGACGGTCTCTATGGCTACACCTTC.

This rearrangement joins TRBV20-1 to TRBJ2-7, with D unresolved. The CDR3 runs to 13 residues. Between the trimmed V and J ends, which lost 1 base and 5 bases, there was a span of 12 bases. CDR1 is DFQATT, CDR2 SNEGSKA, per germline (reference sequence). This CDR3 is CSARGTPTDEQYF. In DNA, the CDR3 is TGCAGTGCTAGAGGTACCCCCACCGACGAGCAGTACTTC.

This clone came up a few times. The rearrangement uses TRBV29-1 and TRBJ1-2; D may be TRBD1 (5 bases). V lost 0 bases, J lost 10 bases, and 18 bases lay in between. Germline assignment: CDR1 SQVTM and CDR2 ANQGSEA. This CDR3 spans 14 amino acids. For the CDR3, the DNA is TGCAGCGTTGAAGATCGGTCCCTGGGGGGAGACTACACCTTC. Translated: CSVEDRSLGGDYTF.

In regard to this clone: A much larger clone lies one base from this, so it may be a read error. The chain carries TRBV6-1 and TRBJ2-3; 13 nucleotides align to TRBD2. CDR3 length equals 15 residues. From germline, CDR1 is MNHNS and CDR2 SASEGT. The CDR3 nucleotides are TGTCCCAGCAACACACTAGCGGGAGGGACAGATGCGCAGTATTTT. Its translation: CPSNTLAGGTDAQYF.

This chain links TRBV28 with TRBJ2-6, with no clear D. V gave up 4 bases and J gave up 4 bases, with 5 bases separating them. CDR3 length: 13 residues. The germline CDR1 and CDR2 sequences are MDHEN and SYDVKM. CDR3 DNA: TGTGCCAGCAGTTCATCGGGGGCCAACGTCCTGACTTTC. It is translated as CASSSSGANVLTF.

This clone was counted many times. The V call is TRBV29-1, the J call TRBJ1-2, with TRBD1 matching 8 bases. The germline gives CDR1 SQVTM, CDR2 ANQGSEA. Trimming removed 5 bases from V and 3 bases from J; junction bases left unmatched: 8. The CDR3 has 14 amino acids. CDR3: CSVNSGTGYYGYTF. The CDR3 bases are TGCAGCGTTAACTCCGGGACAGGATACTATGGCTACACCTTC. The full variable domain, rest sourced from reference TRBV29-1 and TRBJ1-2, is SAVISQKPSRDICQRGTSLTIQCQVDSQVTMMFWYRQQPGQSLTLIATANQGSEATYESGFVIDKFPISRPNLTFSTLTVSNMSPEDSSIYLCSVNSGTGYYGYTFGSGTRLTVV.

By share, this clone counts as medium-sized. The chain recombines TRBV12-5 with TRBJ1-3; D not certain. The CDR3 has 16 residues. The germline V gene encodes CDR1 LGHNT and CDR2 FRNRAP. V dropped 0 bases and J dropped 3 bases, with 12 bases sitting between them. Here the CDR3 DNA reads TGTGCTAGTGGTTTGGTACAAATGGTATATGGAAACACCATATATTTT. Translating it yields CASGLVQMVYGNTIYF. The complete variable domain, with remaining parts taken from reference TRBV12-5 and TRBJ1-3, reads DARVTQTPRHKVTEMGQEVTMRCQPILGHNTVFWYRQTMMQGLELLAYFRNRAPLDDSGMPKDRFSAEMPDATLATLKIQPSEPRDSAVYFCASGLVQMVYGNTIYFGEGSWLTVV.

This clone was seen ten or more times. Since a much larger clone is just one base distant, this may be a read error. The gene calls are TRBV11-2 and TRBJ2-1, with D perhaps assigned TRBD1 or TRBD2 (5 bases each). The CDR3 has 16 amino acids. The V and J ends lost 5 bases and 11 bases respectively, with 25 bases between them. Germline CDR1 reads SGHAT; CDR2 reads FQNNGV. The CDR3 region is CASSLNPGTSFSKQFF. DNA for the CDR3: TGTGCCAGCAGCCTCAACCCCGGGACGAGCTTCAGTAAGCAGTTCTTC. The variable domain in full, completed from reference TRBV11-2 and TRBJ2-1, reads EAGVAQSPRYKIIEKRQSVAFWCNPISGHATLYWYQQILGQGPKLLIQFQNNGVVDDSQLPKDRFSAERLKGVDSTLKIQPAKLEDSAVYLCASSLNPGTSFSKQFFGPGTRLTVL.

The chain combines TRBV12-3 or TRBV12-4 with TRBJ2-1; D may be TRBD2 (5 bases). The CDR3 has 15 residues. Trimming shortened V by 4 bases and J by 8 bases, and 18 bases separated the two germline ends. The CDR3 sequence: CASSSYKGRRYEQFF. In DNA, the CDR3 is TGTGCCAGCAGTTCATATAAAGGGAGAAGGTATGAGCAGTTCTTC.

This clone was seen only a few times. The V gene is TRBV12-3 or TRBV12-4, the J gene TRBJ1-5; D is unresolved. Deletions cut 2 bases from V and 4 bases from J, with 9 bases between. This CDR3 is built from 14 residues. The CDR3, as DNA: TGTGCCAGCAGTTTAAAAGGGAAGAATCAGCCCCAGCATTTT. Translating it yields CASSLKGKNQPQHF.

Only a few counts were recorded for this clone. A much larger clone lies one base from this, so it may be a read error. The conserved phenylalanine or tryptophan normally closing the CDR3 is absent here, so this likely arose from a read error. The rearrangement joins TRBV6-1 to TRBJ2-7; D is undetermined. The CDR3 contains 15 residues. Germline lookup yields CDR1 MNHNS and CDR2 SASEGT. V gave up 1 base and J gave up 3 bases, with 13 bases separating them. CDR3 loop: CASSEEGTVVYEQYS. The DNA of the CDR3 is TGTGCCAGCAGTGAAGAAGGTACAGTGGTCTACGAGCAGTACTCC.

The chain uses TRBV20-1 and TRBJ2-3, with D unresolved. The CDR3 has 13 residues. V lost 6 bases, J lost 5 bases, and 15 bases lay in between. Germline assignment: CDR1 DFQATT and CDR2 SNEGSKA (reference sequence). CDR3 in DNA: TGCAGTGCGCCCCCAAGTGTAGAAGATACGCAGTATTTT. This gives the protein CSAPPSVEDTQYF.

Within the sample, this clone is large. The chain's CDR3 is CASSEAEAGWSEQYF. CDR3 DNA: TGTGCCAGCAGTGAAGCAGAGGCAGGGTGGAGCGAGCAGTACTTC. The gene calls are TRBV6-1 and TRBJ2-7, with D tentatively TRBD1 (5 bases). Germline CDR1 MNHNS, CDR2 SASEGT. CDR3 size: 15 residues. V was shortened by 0 bases and J by 6 bases, with 15 bases between the two germline ends.

This clone was detected only a few times. The V and J genes are TRBV5-1 and TRBJ1-1; 7 nucleotides align to TRBD1. The CDR3 is 16 amino acids. J was trimmed by 8 bases and V by 3 bases; bases with no gene match: 16. Germline CDR1 reads SGHRS; CDR2 reads YFSETQ. This chain's CDR3 is CASSSSRGNRGREAFF. Written as DNA, the CDR3 is TGCGCCAGCAGCTCATCGAGGGGTAACAGGGGTAGAGAAGCTTTCTTT.

This clone is medium-sized in the sample. The chain uses TRBV7-9 and TRBJ1-6; the D is unclear. Germline lookup yields CDR1 SEHNR and CDR2 FQNEAQ (reference sequence). CDR3 length equals 15 residues. The V gene lost 5 bases and the J gene lost 9 bases, with 17 bases spanning the gap. The CDR3 DNA reads TGTGCCAGCAGCCCCCCGAGGGCGTGGGCTTCACCCCTCCACTTT. This sequence encodes CASSPPRAWASPLHF. Drawing the rest from reference TRBV7-9 and TRBJ1-6, the complete variable domain is DTGVSQNPRHKITKRGQNVTFRCDPISEHNRLYWYRQTLGQGPEFLTYFQNEAQLEKSRLLSDRFSAERPKGSFSTLEIQRTEQGDSAMYLCASSPPRAWASPLHFGNGTRLTVT.

This clone has more than one count but fewer than ten. The rearrangement uses TRBV9 and TRBJ2-1; 10 positions match TRBD2. The V and J ends lost 3 bases and 9 bases, in that order; junction bases with no gene match: 12. The germline gives CDR1 SGDLS, CDR2 YYNGEE. This CDR3 contains 16 residues. The DNA of the CDR3 is TGTGCCAGCAGCGCCTTTGGGAGCGGGGGGGCCGCTGAGCAGTTCTTC. Protein product: CASSAFGSGGAAEQFF.

This clone was observed once. This chain connects TRBV11-3 to TRBJ2-7, with a tentative D call TRBD1 (5 bases). V lost 5 bases to trimming and J lost 6 bases, with 11 bases between them. This CDR3 region has 12 residues. CDR1 and CDR2 from the germline V gene are SGHNT and YENEEA. Here the CDR3 DNA reads TGTGCCAGCAGCCCCGGACACGCCGAGCAGTACTTC. Translated, it gives CASSPGHAEQYF.

This clone was counted many times. The chain uses TRBV4-1 and TRBJ1-3; no clear D. In germline, CDR1 is MGHRA, CDR2 YSYEKL. Trimming took off 3 bases at V and 0 bases at J, with 15 bases between the two ends. CDR3 size: 17 residues. CDR3 in amino acids: CASSQGAGPSSGNTIYF. The CDR3 DNA reads as TGCGCCAGCAGCCAGGGAGCCGGACCAAGCTCTGGAAACACCATATATTTT.

This clone is medium-sized. A junction end diverges from the germline sequence, so it may reflect a read error. The chain links TRBV20-1 to TRBJ2-7; TRBD1 agrees at 9 bases. Per the germline V gene, CDR1 is DFQATT and CDR2 is SNEGSKA (reference sequence). This CDR3 spans 14 amino acids. CDR3 nucleotides: TGCAGTGCTAGGTCGGGACAGGGCTCCAACGAGCAGTACTTC. This translates into CSARSGQGSNEQYF.

The genes are TRBV7-6 and TRBJ2-3; no clear D gene. The length of the CDR3 is 9 residues. CDR1 and CDR2 from the germline V gene are SGHVS and FNYEAQ. Between the trimmed V and J ends, which lost 8 bases and 5 bases, there was a span of 2 bases. This CDR3 reads CASGDTQYF. CDR3 DNA sequence: TGTGCCAGCGGAGATACGCAGTATTTT.

The J gene is TRBJ1-5, the V gene TRBV19; 9 nucleotides match TRBD1. V lost 3 bases, J lost 1 base, and 4 bases stayed unmatched. CDR1 and CDR2 (germline): LNHDA, SQIVND (reference sequence). The CDR3 spans 16 residues. The CDR3 protein is CASSMSGTGSNQPQHF. In DNA form, the CDR3 reads TGTGCCAGTAGTATGTCGGGGACAGGGAGCAATCAGCCCCAGCATTTT.

The CDR3 is CASSTQGGEQFF. CDR3 coding DNA: TGTGCCAGTAGTACCCAGGGAGGGGAGCAGTTCTTC. J is TRBJ2-5 and V is TRBV19, with TRBD2 identical over 7 bases. The J call may be incorrect, as the DNA end agrees better with TRBJ2-1. The CDR3 spans 12 residues. Germline-derived CDR1 and CDR2 are LNHDA and SQIVND (reference sequence).

Sample share makes this clone medium-sized. The chain is built from TRBV3-1 and TRBJ2-7; D possibly corresponds to TRBD1 (6 bases). The CDR3 extends over 16 amino acids. Germline CDR1 LGHDT, CDR2 YNNKEL (reference sequence). V lost 3 bases and J 5 bases, leaving 20 bases between the germline ends. DNA for the CDR3: TGTGCCAGCAGCCAGCCAGGAACACAGGGAATCCACGAGCAGTACTTC. Residues: CASSQPGTQGIHEQYF.

This clone was observed a few times. This chain uses TRBV4-2 with TRBJ2-7, with a weak D call TRBD2 (5 bases). The CDR3 has 15 amino acids. V gave up 1 base and J gave up 0 bases, with 10 bases separating them. CDR1 and CDR2 (germline): LGHNA, YNFKEQ. The CDR3 reads CASSQGAVSSYEQYF. The CDR3 DNA reads as TGTGCCAGCAGCCAAGGAGCGGTTAGCTCCTACGAGCAGTACTTC.